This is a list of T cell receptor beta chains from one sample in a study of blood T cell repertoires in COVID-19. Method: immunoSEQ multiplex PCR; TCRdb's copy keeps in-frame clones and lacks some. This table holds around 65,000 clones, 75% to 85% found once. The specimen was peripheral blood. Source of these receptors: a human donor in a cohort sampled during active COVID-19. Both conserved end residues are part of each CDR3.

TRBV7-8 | CASSFDPRQVNSNQPQHF
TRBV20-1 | CSASWGQFLGAQYF
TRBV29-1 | CSVEVPTTGGTGELFF
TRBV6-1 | CASSEREGQVSNQPQHF
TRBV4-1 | CASSQDYGQSRTDTQYF
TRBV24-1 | CAPRGQGGRPLHF
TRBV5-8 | CASSWRQGRTEAFF
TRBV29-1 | CSVELPFTGAYNEQFF
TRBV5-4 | CASSPRGAGGTDTQYF
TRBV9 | CASSVARGGLDTQYF
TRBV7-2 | CASSLKLGGLGEKLFF
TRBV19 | CASRTNTNQPQHF
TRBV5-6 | CASSDTGAPPFF
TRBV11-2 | CASSPTSGDYGYTF
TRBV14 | CASSQVPYTIYF
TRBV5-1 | CASGDFRNTIYF
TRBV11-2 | CASKRLAGGRYNEQFF
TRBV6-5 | CASTYRWSTNEKLFF
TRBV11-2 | CASSFPGGTEAFF
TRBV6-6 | CASSPAGGYNEQFF
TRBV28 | CASSLSGDTLF
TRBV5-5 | CASSWFLPAGETYEQYF
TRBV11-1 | CASSLGAGYPDTQYF
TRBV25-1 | CASSGGSREQYF
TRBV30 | CAWARGGDGSPLHF
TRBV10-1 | CASSGGATWTGELFF
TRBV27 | CASSLLLRPLSTQYF
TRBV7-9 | CASSAGQRNTIYF
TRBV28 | CASSLGRGLQETQYF
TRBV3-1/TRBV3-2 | CASSQLATPKGGNTIYF
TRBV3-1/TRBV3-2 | CASSQRGGNTEAFF
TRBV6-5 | CASSYHREATGELFF
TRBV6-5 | CASSYLDREGQPQHF
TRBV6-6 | CASSQLSRPYSNQPQHF
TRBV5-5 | CASSLSQGFLSGNTIYF
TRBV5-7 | CASTGGRHNNQPQHF
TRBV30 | CAWSRGSNTGELFF
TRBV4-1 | CASSQSRGGRFTGELFF
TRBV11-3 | CASSLTGGVTQYF
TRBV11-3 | CASSPKTSPDTQYF
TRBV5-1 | CASSPRTGQETQYF
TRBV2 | CASSDGGTAQHF
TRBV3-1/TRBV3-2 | CASSQGALREGVSMEGGQAFF
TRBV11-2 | CASSLRQAPNTEAFF
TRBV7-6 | CASSLNRGSGQPQHF
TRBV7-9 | CASRMRNRAETGELFF
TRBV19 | CASSISGLAGAGIHYEQYF
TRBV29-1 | CSVRDRENQPQHF
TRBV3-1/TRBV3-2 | CASSQGTGRTEAFF
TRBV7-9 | CASSRTSGGSETQYF
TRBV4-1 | CASSQGVLTENIQYF
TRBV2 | CASSKGQGNQPQHF
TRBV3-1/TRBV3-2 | CASREDRDSSPLHF
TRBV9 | CASSVADGGDQETQYF
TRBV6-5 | CASRSMTGTGNTIYF
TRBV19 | CASSIGRLNTGELFF
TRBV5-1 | CASSLEGQGSTDTQYF
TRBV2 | CASNRDRININYGYTF
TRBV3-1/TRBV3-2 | CASTQTVSGELFF
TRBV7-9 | CASSPVTGGWYNSPLHF